This TCR beta chain was found in a study of OX40 agonist ivuxolimab in advanced cancers. Overall study: Hepatocellular carcinoma, melanoma, renal cell or head and neck cancer affected the dose-escalation patients.

This CDR3 has 13 residues. Losses at the gene ends were 4 bases for V and 4 bases for J; bases not matched to a gene: 1. From germline, CDR1 is MDHEN and CDR2 SYDVKM. Repertoires were generated with immunoSEQ multiplex PCR, while TCRdb's copy carries only in-frame clones and drops some. The sample has some 100,000 clones, 90% seen once. V gene TRBV28 combines with J gene TRBJ1-1, with 9 bases fitting TRBD1. The TCR sequence derives from an adult with an advanced solid tumor such as melanoma, head and neck, liver or kidney cancer. This material consisted of CD4+ or CD8+ T cells sorted from blood, taken in a trial of the OX40 agonist ivuxolimab. CDR3 residues: CASSWTGATEAFF. In DNA form, the CDR3 reads TGTGCCAGCAGTTGGACAGGGGCCACTGAAGCTTTCTTT.